Listed below are T cell receptor beta chains from one sample, sequenced in a study of a mutant IDH1 vaccine in newly diagnosed glioma. Their antigen targets remain unknown. This table comes from immunoSEQ multiplex PCR, and its TCRdb copy is limited to in-frame clones, with some not included. The repertoire includes tens of thousands of clones, roughly four fifths of them detected once, and 3.8% sits in the top ten. Source: PBMCs, taken from a glioma patient whose treatment included an IDH1 peptide vaccine. The receptor set was obtained from a man aged 25-45 years with glioma. Each CDR3 is given with its conserved first and last residue. Fields, in order: clone size, V gene, D gene, J gene, CDR3 protein, CDR3 DNA. D genes are given only for firm matches. Only part of the rows carry a size: once, few, many, or a class if the clone is expanded.

clone size: -
V gene: TRBV4-1
D gene: TRBD1
J gene: TRBJ1-5
CDR3 protein: CASSPHPGQYSNQPQHF
CDR3 DNA: TGCGCCAGCAGCCCACACCCGGGACAGTATAGCAATCAGCCCCAGCATTTT

clone size: -
V gene: TRBV4-1
D gene: -
J gene: TRBJ2-2
CDR3 protein: CASSLGETGDTGELFF
CDR3 DNA: TGCGCCAGCAGCCTAGGAGAGACAGGCGACACCGGGGAGCTGTTTTTT

clone size: -
V gene: TRBV30
D gene: TRBD1
J gene: TRBJ2-7
CDR3 protein: CAWDPGQGPREQYF
CDR3 DNA: TGTGCCTGGGATCCGGGACAGGGTCCAAGGGAGCAGTACTTC

clone size: -
V gene: TRBV10-3
D gene: -
J gene: TRBJ2-7
CDR3 protein: CAISESFAGEYEQYF
CDR3 DNA: TGTGCCATCAGTGAGTCTTTTGCGGGCGAGTACGAGCAGTACTTC

clone size: once
V gene: TRBV12-2
D gene: -
J gene: TRBJ2-7
CDR3 protein: CASRTSSTGGVGYEQYF
CDR3 DNA: TGTGCAAGTCGCACTTCCTCGACAGGGGGCGTGGGCTACGAGCAGTACTTC

clone size: -
V gene: TRBV6-1
D gene: -
J gene: TRBJ2-5
CDR3 protein: CASRETGLVEETQYF
CDR3 DNA: TGTGCCAGCAGGGAAACAGGGCTGGTGGAAGAGACCCAGTACTTC

clone size: -
V gene: TRBV28
D gene: -
J gene: TRBJ2-1
CDR3 protein: CASSTDGVWMQFF
CDR3 DNA: TGTGCCAGCAGTACCGATGGGGTCTGGATGCAGTTCTTC

clone size: -
V gene: TRBV19
D gene: -
J gene: TRBJ2-6
CDR3 protein: CASSIVYGSSGANVLTF
CDR3 DNA: TGTGCCAGTAGTATAGTTTACGGGAGCTCTGGGGCCAACGTCCTGACTTTC

clone size: -
V gene: TRBV11-3
D gene: TRBD2
J gene: TRBJ2-1
CDR3 protein: CASSLGLADNEQFF
CDR3 DNA: TGTGCCAGCAGCCTGGGACTAGCGGACAATGAGCAGTTCTTC

clone size: -
V gene: TRBV6-5
D gene: TRBD2
J gene: TRBJ2-7
CDR3 protein: CASGRGGSYEQYF
CDR3 DNA: TGTGCCAGCGGGCGGGGGGGATCCTACGAGCAGTACTTC

clone size: few
V gene: TRBV12-5
D gene: TRBD1
J gene: TRBJ1-5
CDR3 protein: CASGLVRVSRTGERNSNQPQHF
CDR3 DNA: TGTGCTAGTGGTTTGGTACGAGTGTCGAGGACAGGGGAACGAAATAGCAATCAGCCCCAGCATTTT

clone size: -
V gene: TRBV7-8
D gene: -
J gene: TRBJ2-3
CDR3 protein: CASSPQRLTDTQYF
CDR3 DNA: TGTGCCAGCAGCCCCCAGCGCCTCACAGATACGCAGTATTTT

clone size: -
V gene: TRBV19
D gene: -
J gene: TRBJ1-2
CDR3 protein: CASSIGQGGGYTF
CDR3 DNA: TGTGCCAGTAGTATAGGGCAGGGAGGCGGCTACACCTTC

clone size: -
V gene: TRBV10-2
D gene: -
J gene: TRBJ2-7
CDR3 protein: CASSEVLEVYEQYF
CDR3 DNA: TGCGCCAGCAGTGAAGTCCTGGAAGTCTACGAGCAGTACTTC

clone size: -
V gene: TRBV10-1
D gene: -
J gene: TRBJ2-7
CDR3 protein: CASSELTEGEQYF
CDR3 DNA: TGCGCCAGCAGTGAACTCACAGAAGGCGAGCAGTACTTC

clone size: -
V gene: TRBV15
D gene: -
J gene: TRBJ1-5
CDR3 protein: CATSRVGVDRGYRQPQHF
CDR3 DNA: TGTGCCACCAGCAGAGTTGGAGTGGATCGAGGGTACCGTCAGCCCCAGCATTTT

clone size: -
V gene: TRBV12-5
D gene: -
J gene: TRBJ2-5
CDR3 protein: CASGLVLVQGGETQYF
CDR3 DNA: TGTGCTAGTGGTTTGGTACTGGTCCAGGGGGGGGAGACCCAGTACTTC

clone size: -
V gene: TRBV27
D gene: -
J gene: TRBJ2-5
CDR3 protein: CASSLLVGAVETQYF
CDR3 DNA: TGTGCCAGCAGTTTATTAGTAGGGGCAGTGGAGACCCAGTACTTC

clone size: -
V gene: TRBV29-1
D gene: -
J gene: TRBJ1-2
CDR3 protein: CSVPATKDGYTF
CDR3 DNA: TGCAGCGTTCCCGCCACTAAGGATGGCTACACCTTC

clone size: -
V gene: TRBV5-5
D gene: TRBD1
J gene: TRBJ1-1
CDR3 protein: CASSTGDRANTEAFF
CDR3 DNA: TGTGCCAGCAGCACGGGGGACAGGGCGAACACTGAAGCTTTCTTT

clone size: -
V gene: TRBV18
D gene: TRBD1
J gene: TRBJ1-4
CDR3 protein: CASSQRQGTNEKLFF
CDR3 DNA: TGTGCCAGCTCACAACGACAGGGAACTAATGAAAAACTGTTTTTT

clone size: -
V gene: TRBV30
D gene: TRBD1
J gene: TRBJ2-1
CDR3 protein: CAWSVLPTGGEQFF
CDR3 DNA: TGTGCCTGGAGTGTACTCCCCACAGGGGGTGAGCAGTTCTTC

clone size: -
V gene: TRBV4-1
D gene: -
J gene: TRBJ1-2
CDR3 protein: CASSQKRRAYGYTF
CDR3 DNA: TGCGCCAGCAGCCAAAAAAGGCGGGCCTATGGCTACACCTTC

clone size: once
V gene: TRBV13
D gene: -
J gene: TRBJ2-3
CDR3 protein: CASSLIRESTDTQYF
CDR3 DNA: TGTGCCAGCAGCTTAATCCGGGAGAGCACAGATACGCAGTATTTT

clone size: -
V gene: TRBV9
D gene: -
J gene: TRBJ1-5
CDR3 protein: CARKYQPQHF
CDR3 DNA: TGTGCCAGGAAGTACCAGCCCCAGCATTTT

clone size: -
V gene: TRBV7-2
D gene: TRBD2
J gene: TRBJ2-1
CDR3 protein: CASSSPRASGGLTYNEQFF
CDR3 DNA: TGTGCCAGCAGCTCCCCTAGGGCTAGCGGGGGACTCACCTACAATGAGCAGTTCTTC

clone size: -
V gene: TRBV20-1
D gene: -
J gene: TRBJ2-5
CDR3 protein: CSARQETQYF
CDR3 DNA: TGCAGTGCTAGACAGGAGACCCAGTACTTC

clone size: -
V gene: TRBV27
D gene: TRBD2
J gene: TRBJ2-1
CDR3 protein: CASTIGVAGGYNEQFF
CDR3 DNA: TGTGCCAGCACCATCGGAGTAGCGGGGGGATACAATGAGCAGTTCTTC

clone size: once
V gene: TRBV6-5
D gene: -
J gene: TRBJ2-7
CDR3 protein: CASSPYERYYEQYF
CDR3 DNA: TGTGCCAGCAGCCCGTATGAGCGGTACTACGAGCAGTACTTC

clone size: -
V gene: TRBV28
D gene: TRBD1
J gene: TRBJ1-5
CDR3 protein: CASSFRGQGAQPQHF
CDR3 DNA: TGTGCCAGCAGTTTCCGCGGACAGGGGGCACAGCCCCAGCATTTT

clone size: -
V gene: TRBV6-5
D gene: -
J gene: TRBJ1-2
CDR3 protein: CASRLITDKNYGYTF
CDR3 DNA: TGTGCCAGCAGACTTATTACTGACAAGAACTATGGCTACACCTTC

clone size: once
V gene: TRBV7-9
D gene: -
J gene: TRBJ1-4
CDR3 protein: CASSLVDTTNEKLFF
CDR3 DNA: TGTGCCAGCAGCTTAGTTGATACAACTAATGAAAAACTGTTTTTT

clone size: few
V gene: TRBV19
D gene: -
J gene: TRBJ1-5
CDR3 protein: CASSIDLVASIQPQHF
CDR3 DNA: TGTGCCAGTAGTATAGATCTCGTGGCCAGCATACAGCCCCAGCATTTT

clone size: once
V gene: TRBV27
D gene: TRBD1
J gene: TRBJ2-1
CDR3 protein: CASSPGTVSYNEQFF
CDR3 DNA: TGTGCCAGCAGTCCCGGGACAGTATCCTACAATGAGCAGTTCTTC

clone size: once
V gene: TRBV7-9
D gene: -
J gene: TRBJ1-1
CDR3 protein: CASSLAGIGRNTEAFF
CDR3 DNA: TGTGCCAGCAGCTTAGCGGGTATAGGGAGGAACACTGAAGCTTTCTTT

clone size: -
V gene: TRBV29-1
D gene: -
J gene: TRBJ1-3
CDR3 protein: CSVVVDLTSLF
CDR3 DNA: TGCAGCGTTGTGGTCGATCTGACGTCCCTTTTT

clone size: -
V gene: TRBV7-2
D gene: TRBD2
J gene: TRBJ2-3
CDR3 protein: CASSRSAGVADTQYF
CDR3 DNA: TGTGCCAGCAGCAGAAGTGCGGGGGTGGCAGATACGCAGTATTTT

clone size: -
V gene: TRBV9
D gene: TRBD2
J gene: TRBJ2-3
CDR3 protein: CASSVGISGVDTQYF
CDR3 DNA: TGTGCCAGCAGCGTAGGAATTAGCGGGGTGGATACGCAGTATTTT

clone size: once
V gene: TRBV5-1
D gene: -
J gene: TRBJ2-2
CDR3 protein: CASSPEGLANTGELFF
CDR3 DNA: TGCGCCAGCAGCCCAGAAGGACTGGCGAACACCGGGGAGCTGTTTTTT

clone size: -
V gene: TRBV5-6
D gene: TRBD1
J gene: TRBJ1-5
CDR3 protein: CASRITGVNQPQHF
CDR3 DNA: TGTGCCAGCAGGATAACAGGGGTCAATCAGCCCCAGCATTTT

clone size: -
V gene: TRBV6-5
D gene: -
J gene: TRBJ1-6
CDR3 protein: CASSYSVGSYNSPLHF
CDR3 DNA: TGTGCCAGCAGTTACTCAGTGGGCTCCTATAATTCACCCCTCCACTTT

clone size: once
V gene: TRBV5-4
D gene: TRBD1
J gene: TRBJ2-2
CDR3 protein: CASSLGGTDTGELFF
CDR3 DNA: TGTGCCAGCAGCTTGGGGGGGACAGACACCGGGGAGCTGTTTTTT

clone size: -
V gene: TRBV11-3
D gene: TRBD1
J gene: TRBJ2-1
CDR3 protein: CASSKDRGSYNEQFF
CDR3 DNA: TGTGCCAGCAGCAAAGACAGGGGCTCCTACAATGAGCAGTTCTTC

clone size: -
V gene: TRBV21-1
D gene: -
J gene: TRBJ2-5
CDR3 protein: CASTTRGVGALQETQYF
CDR3 DNA: TGTGCCAGCACCACGCGGGGGGTTGGGGCCCTTCAAGAGACCCAGTACTTC